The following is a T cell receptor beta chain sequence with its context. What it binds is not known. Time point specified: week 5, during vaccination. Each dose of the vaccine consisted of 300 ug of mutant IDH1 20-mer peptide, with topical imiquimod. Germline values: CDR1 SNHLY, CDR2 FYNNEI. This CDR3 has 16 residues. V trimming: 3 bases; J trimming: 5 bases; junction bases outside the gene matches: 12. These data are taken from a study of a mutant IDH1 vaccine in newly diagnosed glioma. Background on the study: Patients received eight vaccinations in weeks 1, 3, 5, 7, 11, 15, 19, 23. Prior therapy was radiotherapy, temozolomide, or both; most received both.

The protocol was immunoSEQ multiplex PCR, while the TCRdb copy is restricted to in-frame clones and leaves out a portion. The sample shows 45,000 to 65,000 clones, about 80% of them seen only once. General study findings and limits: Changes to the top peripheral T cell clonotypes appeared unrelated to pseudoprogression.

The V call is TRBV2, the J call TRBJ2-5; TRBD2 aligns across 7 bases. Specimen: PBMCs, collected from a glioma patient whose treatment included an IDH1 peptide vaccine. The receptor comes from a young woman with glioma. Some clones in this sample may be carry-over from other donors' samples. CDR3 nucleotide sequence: TGTGCCAGCAGTGACCTCGGGAGGCCCTCGGGGGAGACCCAGTACTTC. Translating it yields CASSDLGRPSGETQYF.